These 25 T cell receptor beta chains were all obtained from the same sample, sequenced in a study of T cell responses to AZD1222 COVID-19 vaccine. Sequenced by immunoSEQ multiplex PCR; TCRdb stores in-frame clones only, minus some. The repertoire holds approximately 77,000 clones, with under 95% as singletons. The sample here was peripheral blood, taken 28 days after the second AZD1222 dose. Receptors originate from an adult who received the AZD1222 COVID-19 vaccine.

The genes are TRBV6-5 and TRBJ1-1; maybe TRBD1 (6 bases). V was pared by 6 bases and J by 5 bases, with 16 bases between. The CDR3 totals 14 residues. The germline V gene encodes CDR1 MNHEY and CDR2 SVGAGI. The CDR3 coding sequence is TGTGCCAGCAGGGATAATAGAGGGGGGACTGAAGCTTTCTTT. Encoded protein: CASRDNRGGTEAFF.

V and J are TRBV28 and TRBJ1-2; the match to TRBD1 covers 9 bases. This CDR3 has 13 residues. Trimming at V came to 6 bases and at J to 5 bases, leaving 4 bases not matched to a gene. Germline V gene lookup returns CDR1 MDHEN and CDR2 SYDVKM. The chain's CDR3 is CASRGQGPYGYTF. For the CDR3, the DNA is TGTGCCAGCAGAGGACAGGGGCCTTATGGCTACACCTTC.

In its sample, this clone was seen once. V gene TRBV15 combines with J gene TRBJ1-5; perhaps TRBD1 as D (5 bases). The CDR3 sequence is 14 residues long. Germline-derived CDR1 and CDR2 are LNHNV and YYDKDF (reference sequence). V gave up 0 bases and J gave up 7 bases, with 10 bases separating them. The CDR3 nucleotides are TGTGCCACCAGCAGAGACAGGTGGGACCAGCCCCAGCATTTT. Protein sequence: CATSRDRWDQPQHF.

The J gene is TRBJ2-1, the V gene TRBV5-6; D unclear. The CDR3 runs 13 residues. Germline V gene data show CDR1 as SGHDT and CDR2 as YYEEEE. The V and J ends lost 0 bases and 4 bases respectively, with 5 bases between them. The CDR3 reads CASSLEQYNEQFF. CDR3 in DNA: TGTGCCAGCAGCTTGGAACAGTACAATGAGCAGTTCTTC.

In this sample, this clone turned up once. The chain has TRBV5-6 and TRBJ1-2; D gene uncertain. Per germline, CDR1 SGHDT and CDR2 YYEEEE. The CDR3 loop spans 17 amino acids. With 4 bases removed from V and 9 bases from J, the gap between germline ends came to 28 bases. The DNA for the CDR3 is TGTGCCAGCAGCGACGTCCCGTTGCCGGGATTGATATTTAGCTACACCTTC. Translation: CASSDVPLPGLIFSYTF.

The gene calls are TRBV7-6 and TRBJ2-7; a weak D match, TRBD1 (5 bases). The CDR3 extends over 14 amino acids. The germline V gene has CDR1 SGHVS and CDR2 FNYEAQ. Trimming removed 5 bases at V and 2 bases at J, with 13 bases between. CDR3 nucleotide sequence: TGTGCCAGCAGCCCAAGTGGGGCACCCTACGAGCAGTACTTC. Amino acids: CASSPSGAPYEQYF.

V and J are TRBV4-1 and TRBJ1-3, with D perhaps matching TRBD1 (5 bases). Germline CDR1 and CDR2: MGHRA and YSYEKL. V lost 1 base and J 2 bases, leaving 9 bases between the germline ends. The CDR3 runs 15 residues. The CDR3 DNA follows: TGCGCCAGCAGCCAAGTCAGGGCTACTGGAAACACCATATATTTT. Translation gives CASSQVRATGNTIYF.

The rearrangement links TRBV5-5 to TRBJ2-1; unclear D gene. V lost 3 bases and J lost 0, with 13 bases in between. This CDR3 has 16 amino acids. Germline loops: CDR1 SGHKS, CDR2 YYEKEE (reference sequence). In nucleotides, the CDR3 is TGTGCCAGCAGCTCCAAGACACTTAACTCCTACAATGAGCAGTTCTTC. Its translation: CASSSKTLNSYNEQFF.

The J gene is TRBJ2-3, the V gene TRBV6-4; D call uncertain. The CDR3 is 13 residues long. Trimming removed 4 bases from V and 3 bases from J, with 8 bases in between. The V gene's germline CDR1 is MRHNA and CDR2 SNTAGT. Written as DNA, the CDR3 is TGTGCCAGCAGTGCCTTTAGTACAGATACGCAGTATTTT. This codes for CASSAFSTDTQYF.

This sequence joins TRBV30 and TRBJ1-2; D remains ambiguous. This CDR3 has 13 residues. With 5 bases removed from V and 2 bases from J, the gap between germline ends came to 12 bases. The germline V gene encodes CDR1 GTSNPN and CDR2 SVGIG (reference sequence). The CDR3 is CAWSPGQNYGYTF. For the CDR3, the DNA is TGTGCCTGGTCTCCAGGCCAGAACTATGGCTACACCTTC.

V gene TRBV7-9 combines with J gene TRBJ1-6; D is possibly TRBD1 (6 bases). The V end was cut by 5 bases, the J end by 8 bases, with 16 bases between. The CDR3 loop spans 15 amino acids. Germline CDR1 reads SEHNR; CDR2 reads FQNEAQ (reference sequence). This CDR3 reads CASSPQTGGHSPLHF. The CDR3, as DNA: TGTGCCAGCAGCCCGCAGACAGGAGGGCATTCACCCCTCCACTTT. Based on the CDR3 plus reference TRBV7-9 and TRBJ1-6, the full variable domain is DTGVSQNPRHKITKRGQNVTFRCDPISEHNRLYWYRQTLGQGPEFLTYFQNEAQLEKSRLLSDRFSAERPKGSFSTLEIQRTEQGDSAMYLCASSPQTGGHSPLHFGNGTRLTVT.

J is TRBJ2-1 and V is TRBV9; 8 bases are shared with TRBD2. The germline CDR1 and CDR2 sequences are SGDLS and YYNGEE. The CDR3 length is 17 residues. J was trimmed by 4 bases and V by 4 bases; bases with no gene match: 13. The CDR3 nucleotides read TGTGCCAGCAGCCTTCGTCGAGCGGGAGAGCAATACAATGAGCAGTTCTTC. Its protein product is CASSLRRAGEQYNEQFF.

The genes are TRBV20-1 and TRBJ1-6; tentative D call: TRBD1 (5 bases). Trimming removed 3 bases from V and 8 bases from J, with 11 bases in between. CDR1 is DFQATT, CDR2 SNEGSKA, per germline (reference sequence). This CDR3 comprises 13 residues. CDR3 protein: CSASWGIDSPLHF. The CDR3 DNA is TGCAGTGCTAGTTGGGGGATAGATTCACCCCTCCACTTT.

The chain has TRBV7-2 and TRBJ1-1; D unclear. The CDR3 has 12 amino acids. With 4 bases removed from V and 0 bases from J, the gap between germline ends came to 3 bases. Germline loops: CDR1 SGHTA, CDR2 FQGNSA. The CDR3 sequence: CASSYVNTEAFF. In DNA form, the CDR3 reads TGTGCCAGCAGCTACGTGAACACTGAAGCTTTCTTT.

This chain links TRBV24-1 with TRBJ2-5; D ambiguous. In germline, CDR1 is KGHDR, CDR2 SFDVKD. V lost 9 bases to trimming and J lost 0 bases, with 13 bases between them. The CDR3 length is 14 residues. The DNA of the CDR3 is TGTGCCACCTCCGACGCAATTTACCAAGAGACCCAGTACTTC. Translating it yields CATSDAIYQETQYF.

The J gene is TRBJ2-5, the V gene TRBV4-1, with 9 nucleotides matching TRBD2. The CDR3 length is 17 residues. The trim removed 2 bases at V and 2 bases at J, leaving 9 bases unmatched. Germline V gene sequence: CDR1 MGHRA, CDR2 YSYEKL. This CDR3 is CASSQKETSGLQETQYF. The DNA for the CDR3 is TGCGCCAGCAGCCAAAAGGAGACTAGCGGTTTACAAGAGACCCAGTACTTC.

The J gene is TRBJ2-1, the V gene TRBV6-4, with D unclear. V lost 5 bases and J lost 5, with 10 bases in between. CDR3 length: 13 amino acids. Germline V gene data show CDR1 as MRHNA and CDR2 as SNTAGT. Here the CDR3 reads CASSMDGNNEQFF. The CDR3 DNA reads TGTGCCAGCAGTATGGACGGAAACAATGAGCAGTTCTTC.

This chain connects TRBV7-2 to TRBJ2-4; the D gene is possibly TRBD2 (6 bases). Per the germline V gene, CDR1 is SGHTA and CDR2 is FQGNSA. The CDR3 length is 14 residues. The V gene lost 4 bases and the J gene lost 1 base, with 8 bases spanning the gap. The CDR3 DNA follows: TGTGCCAGCAGCTCGGGAGAGGCCAAAAACATTCAGTACTTC. Translating it yields CASSSGEAKNIQYF. The full variable domain, its missing parts supplied by reference TRBV7-2 and TRBJ2-4, is GAGVSQSPSNKVTEKGKDVELRCDPISGHTALYWYRQSLGQGLEFLIYFQGNSAPDKSGLPSDRFSAERTGGSVSTLTIQRTQQEDSAVYLCASSSGEAKNIQYFGAGTRLSVL.

The J gene is TRBJ2-5, the V gene TRBV30; 9 bases are a match to TRBD2. V shed 1 base, J shed 4 bases, and the junction held 13 bases outside the gene matches. Germline V gives CDR1 GTSNPN, CDR2 SVGIG (reference sequence). This CDR3 is built from 17 residues. The CDR3 is CAWSGKVAGAGGETQYF. DNA of the CDR3: TGTGCCTGGAGTGGGAAGGTAGCGGGGGCCGGGGGAGAGACCCAGTACTTC.

The chain carries TRBV27 and TRBJ1-3; possibly TRBD1 for D (6 bases). Per the germline V gene, CDR1 is MNHEY and CDR2 is SMNVEV (reference sequence). The CDR3 is 15 residues long. Trimming removed 4 bases at V and 4 bases at J, with 14 bases between. In DNA, the CDR3 is TGTGCCAGCAGTTCGGTTGGGGGCAGCGGAAACACCATATATTTT. It yields the protein CASSSVGGSGNTIYF.

J is TRBJ2-1 and V is TRBV9; 8 bases are a match to TRBD2. The V gene end was trimmed by 1 base and the J gene end by 9 bases; junction bases not matched to a gene: 3. The CDR3 loop spans 13 amino acids. CDR1 and CDR2 (germline): SGDLS, YYNGEE. Here the CDR3 reads CASSVLAGVEQFF. In DNA, the CDR3 is TGTGCCAGCAGCGTACTAGCGGGTGTTGAGCAGTTCTTC.

In this sample, this clone turned up a few times. This chain links TRBV10-2 with TRBJ1-3; TRBD1 agrees at 8 bases. With V trimmed by 6 bases and J by 4 bases, 8 bases remained unmatched. This CDR3 contains 15 residues. Looked up from germline, CDR1 is WSHSY and CDR2 is SAAADI. For the CDR3, the DNA is TGCGCCAGCAGGGCGACAGGGGAGGCGGGAAACACCATATATTTT. Protein product: CASRATGEAGNTIYF.

The DNA of the CDR3 is TGTGCCAGTAAGTACAGGGGGAACACTGAAGCTTTCTTT. Protein sequence: CASKYRGNTEAFF. This chain uses TRBV19 with TRBJ1-1; 7 bases are a match to TRBD1. The CDR3 runs to 13 residues. Trimming took 7 bases from V and 1 from J; bases not matched to a gene: 3. In germline, CDR1 is LNHDA, CDR2 SQIVND (reference sequence).

V usage is TRBV5-4 and J usage is TRBJ2-4, with D perhaps matching TRBD2 (6 bases). The V gene's germline CDR1 is SGHNT and CDR2 YYREEE (reference sequence). This CDR3 comprises 16 residues. V lost 2 bases and J lost 5, with 17 bases in between. In nucleotides, the CDR3 is TGTGCCAGCAGCTTCCGAGCCGGGACTCCCCAAAACATTCAGTACTTC. This gives the protein CASSFRAGTPQNIQYF. Together with reference TRBV5-4 and TRBJ2-4, the CDR3 gives the full variable domain: ETGVTQSPTHLIKTRGQQVTLRCSSQSGHNTVSWYQQALGQGPQFIFQYYREEENGRGNFPPRFSGLQFPNYSSELNVNALELDDSALYLCASSFRAGTPQNIQYFGAGTRLSVL.

V gene TRBV12-5 combines with J gene TRBJ1-2; D gene unclear. V lost 6 bases, J lost 2 bases, and 16 bases lay in between. CDR3 length: 15 amino acids. In germline, CDR1 is LGHNT, CDR2 FRNRAP. CDR3 coding DNA: TGTGCTAGTGGCCGTGGAGCTCGGGAGAACTATGGCTACACCTTC. Protein sequence: CASGRGARENYGYTF.